Shown below are 8 T cell receptor beta chains from a single sample sequenced in a study of regulatory T cells in long-lasting Graves disease (dated by TCRdb to the early 2020s). The library was generated by multiplex PCR. Instrument on record: Illumina HiSeq 4000. TCR beta libraries were built with iRepertoire HTBI primers and Arm-PCR amplification of CDR3 regions. TCRdb reprocessing: public reads trimmed at Q25 with fastp, clones called with MiXCR, in-frame beta chains kept. Each record represents a unique CDR3 protein, reported with the most common genes and DNA among its rows. The sample yields some 400,000 distinct CDR3 sequences; 15% were counted once. 16% of the sample is held by the ten biggest clonotypes. Read against the paper, the sample's time point label means: newly diagnosed GD, antithyroid drugs for less than 3 months. For both TCR sequencing and RNA sequencing, RNA was extracted from PBMCs in TRIzol.

These data also formed part of another study, on T cells in Graves' hyperthyroidism and ophthalmopathy.

This specimen consisted of peripheral blood mononuclear cells (PBMCs), obtained at new diagnosis, from a patient treated with antithyroid drugs. The receptor set was obtained from a woman aged 25 to 39 with Graves disease. Donor details come from another sample of the same person, matched by shared clones.

The table lists this clonotype with many counts. The J gene is TRBJ2-2, the V gene TRBV12-3 or TRBV12-4; 9 bases agree with TRBD1. The CDR3 loop spans 16 amino acids. V was pared by 3 bases and J by 2 bases, with 4 bases of the junction left unmatched. The CDR3 protein is CASSFWDRVNTGELFF. CDR3 DNA sequence: TGTGCCAGCAGTTTCTGGGACAGGGTCAACACCGGGGAGCTGTTTTTT.

This chain joins TRBV3-1 and TRBJ2-7; D remains unclear. The length of the CDR3 is 14 residues. V lost 1 base and J 0 bases, leaving 7 bases between the germline ends. Germline CDR1 LGHDT, CDR2 YNNKEL (reference sequence). The CDR3 sequence is CASSQVDRSYEQYF. CDR3 nucleotide sequence: TGTGCCAGCAGCCAAGTGGACCGCTCCTACGAGCAGTACTTC.

This clonotype was seen many times. The chain combines TRBV18 with TRBJ1-1; D is ambiguous. V lost 3 bases, J lost 0 bases, and 8 bases lay in between. Looked up from germline, CDR1 is KGHSH and CDR2 is LQKENI. The CDR3 consists of 14 residues. The CDR3 sequence: CASSPQTMNTEAFF. CDR3 DNA sequence: TGTGCCAGCTCACCGCAAACCATGAACACTGAAGCTTTCTTT.

In regard to this clonotype: With a far larger clone one base away, a read error is the likely cause. J is TRBJ2-3 and V is TRBV2, with 7 bases lining up with TRBD1. The CDR3 runs to 16 residues. Germline CDR1 reads SNHLY; CDR2 reads FYNNEI. CDR3 in amino acids: CATSEPYTGATDTQCF. The CDR3 DNA sequence: TGTGCCACCAGTGAGCCCTATACAGGGGCCACAGATACGCAGTGTTTT.

The table lists this clonotype with a few counts. Just one base apart from a much larger clone, this may be a read error. This chain connects TRBV20-1 to TRBJ2-5, with 9 nucleotides matching TRBD2. Germline lookup yields CDR1 DFQATT and CDR2 SNEGSKA (reference sequence). This CDR3 is 18 amino acids long. The V and J ends lost 0 bases and 2 bases, in that order; junction bases with no gene match: 13. In DNA form, the CDR3 reads TGCAGTGCTAGAGATGGGGATCTTAGCGGGGGAGAACAAGAGACCCAGTACTTC. Its protein is CSARDGDLSGGEQETQYF.

This chain joins TRBV19 and TRBJ2-2, with D maybe TRBD1 (6 bases). The CDR3 has 15 residues. Trimming shortened V by 5 bases and J by 1 base, and 11 bases separated the two germline ends. Per the germline V gene, CDR1 is LNHDA and CDR2 is SQIVND (reference sequence). The CDR3, as DNA: TGTGCCAGTAGTCCAATAGGGGGGAACACCGGGGAGCTGTTTTTT. Translating gives CASSPIGGNTGELFF.

The chain couples TRBV5-1 to TRBJ2-6; the D gene is possibly TRBD2 (5 bases). The germline V gene has CDR1 SGHRS and CDR2 YFSETQ. This CDR3 contains 18 residues. Trimming stripped 2 bases from V and 0 bases from J, with 15 bases between. The CDR3 DNA follows: TGCGCCAGCAGCTTCCACTCGGCTAGCCCCTCTGGGGCCAACGTCCTGACTTTC. It specifies CASSFHSASPSGANVLTF.

The genes are TRBV19 and TRBJ2-3; possibly TRBD2 for D (6 bases). The J call is in doubt because the DNA end fits TRBJ2-1 better. In germline, CDR1 is LNHDA, CDR2 SQIVND (reference sequence). This CDR3 contains 12 residues. CDR3 nucleotide sequence: TGTGCCAGTAGTTTGGAGGGTATTGAGCAGTTCTTC. Encoded protein: CASSLEGIEQFF.